This T cell receptor (beta chain) was identified in a study of T cells after yellow fever vaccination. The study's findings and limits: Overlap between CD4 and CD8 compartments was detected for a small share of clonotypes. The study re-detected most primary-vaccination clones after the booster (approximately 97% CD4, 88% CD8). The study found a weaker secondary response that peaked faster, day 5 versus 15.

The germline gives CDR1 SGHTA, CDR2 FQGTGA. The CDR3 has 14 residues. V shed 5 bases, J shed 1 base, and the junction held 5 bases outside the gene matches. Template switching by 5'RACE produced TCR cDNA, adding a universal primer site and UMIs. TCRdb passed the 5' RACE reads through MiXCR, listing each CDR3 protein once. Here the sample spans roughly 300,000 distinct CDR3 sequences, 6.8% being singletons. Notes on this clonotype: Its antigen is undetermined.

The specimen was PBMCs, collected roughly seven weeks after the first yellow fever vaccination. V gene TRBV7-3 combines with J gene TRBJ2-7; 7 nucleotides agree with TRBD2. The sequence came from a man between 18 and 35 years old who received the YFV17D yellow fever vaccine. CDR3 DNA sequence: TGTGCCAGCAGCACCGCGGGGGAATCCTACGAGCAGTACTTC. Translation: CASSTAGESYEQYF.